A single sample is the source of the 18 T cell receptor beta chains below, sequenced in a study of T-cell memory formation after mild COVID-19. TCRdb fed the 5' RACE reads into MiXCR, producing one record per CDR3 protein. The sample has about 360,000 distinct CDR3 sequences, under 15% seen once. Source material: PBMCs or a T cell subset sorted from them (not recorded which). The origin of the receptors is a man aged 18 to 30 who had mild COVID-19 (a few samples of this study predate the infection). Cell type and time point are not known.

V usage is TRBV10-3 and J usage is TRBJ1-5, with D unresolved. The CDR3 length is 14 residues. CDR1 and CDR2 (germline): ENHRY, SYGVKD. The V gene lost 1 base and the J gene lost 0 bases, with 4 bases spanning the gap. The CDR3 DNA reads as TGTGCCATCAGTGAGTTCAATAGCAATCAGCCCCAGCATTTT. It encodes CAISEFNSNQPQHF.

The table lists this clonotype with a few counts. The genes are TRBV6-1 and TRBJ2-1; TRBD2 agrees at 8 bases. In germline, CDR1 is MNHNS, CDR2 SASEGT. V was clipped by 8 bases and J by 6 bases; unmatched bases: 9. The CDR3 has 14 residues. The CDR3 sequence: CASGRGGMGNEQFF. The CDR3 DNA follows: TGTGCCAGCGGTCGGGGGGGCATGGGCAATGAGCAGTTCTTC.

The chain uses TRBV27 and TRBJ2-1; TRBD2 aligns across 13 bases. There are 16 residues in the CDR3. The V and J ends lost 8 bases and 1 base, in that order; junction bases with no gene match: 5. The germline V gene encodes CDR1 MNHEY and CDR2 SMNVEV (reference sequence). This CDR3 is CASRTSGGGSYNEQFF. The CDR3 DNA is TGTGCCAGCCGGACTAGCGGGGGTGGGTCCTACAATGAGCAGTTCTTC.

This clonotype was counted only a few times. The rearrangement uses TRBV29-1 and TRBJ1-2, with D uncertain. Germline CDR1 SQVTM, CDR2 ANQGSEA. V gave up 3 bases and J gave up 8 bases, with 25 bases separating them. The CDR3 totals 16 residues. CDR3 residues: CSVDSGVRRIAVGYTF. In nucleotides, the CDR3 is TGCAGCGTTGATTCTGGGGTGAGAAGAATCGCAGTCGGCTACACCTTC. The variable domain in full, completed from reference TRBV29-1 and TRBJ1-2, reads SAVISQKPSRDICQRGTSLTIQCQVDSQVTMMFWYRQQPGQSLTLIATANQGSEATYESGFVIDKFPISRPNLTFSTLTVSNMSPEDSSIYLCSVDSGVRRIAVGYTFGSGTRLTVV.

In its sample, this clonotype was seen a few times. J is TRBJ2-1 and V is TRBV7-6, with TRBD2 as a possible D gene (6 bases). The germline V gene encodes CDR1 SGHVS and CDR2 FNYEAQ. Trimming pared 0 bases from V and 6 bases from J, leaving 6 bases between. The CDR3 length is 13 residues. The CDR3 spells CASSLASGNEQFF. DNA for the CDR3: TGTGCCAGCAGCTTAGCTAGCGGCAATGAGCAGTTCTTC.

The genes are TRBV27 and TRBJ2-3, with D perhaps given as TRBD1 or TRBD2 (6 bases each). Trimming stripped 0 bases from V and 2 bases from J, with 12 bases between. The CDR3 loop spans 16 amino acids. Germline lookup yields CDR1 MNHEY and CDR2 SMNVEV (reference sequence). The CDR3 nucleotides read TGTGCCAGCAGTTTATCGATTAGGGGGGCCACAGATACGCAGTATTTT. Amino acid sequence: CASSLSIRGATDTQYF.

The DNA for the CDR3 is TGTGCCAGCAGCGTAGGGGGCCCAGCCAAAAACATTCAGTACTTC. Its protein is CASSVGGPAKNIQYF. The V gene is TRBV11-2, the J gene TRBJ2-4; TRBD1 aligns across 7 bases. CDR3 size: 15 residues. Unmatched junction bases numbered 4, after V lost 5 bases and J lost 0 bases. CDR1 and CDR2 from the germline V gene are SGHAT and FQNNGV.

This clonotype was seen more than once but under ten times. This chain connects TRBV27 to TRBJ2-7; TRBD1 might be the D (5 bases). V was pared by 0 bases and J by 0 bases, with 12 bases between. This CDR3 has 16 residues. Germline loops: CDR1 MNHEY, CDR2 SMNVEV (reference sequence). CDR3 bases: TGTGCCAGCAGTTTATCATTGTTTGACAGCTCCTACGAGCAGTACTTC. Residues: CASSLSLFDSSYEQYF.

This clonotype was detected only a few times. The V gene is TRBV6-2 or TRBV6-3, the J gene TRBJ1-5; tentatively, D is TRBD1 (6 bases). The germline gives CDR1 MNHEY, CDR2 SVGEGT. The CDR3 length is 16 residues. Trimming shortened V by 4 bases and J by 7 bases, and 20 bases separated the two germline ends. CDR3 region: CASSWGQFGVGQPQHF. The CDR3 DNA reads TGTGCCAGCAGTTGGGGGCAGTTCGGGGTAGGCCAGCCCCAGCATTTT.

A single count supports this clonotype. The V gene is TRBV7-8, the J gene TRBJ2-1; 7 nucleotides agree with TRBD2. CDR1 and CDR2 (germline): SGHVS, FQNEAQ. This CDR3 is built from 13 residues. V shed 3 bases and J 5 bases; nucleotides not matched to a gene: 1. Written as DNA, the CDR3 is TGTGCCAGCAGCTTCAGCGGGGACAATGAGCAGTTCTTC. Its translation: CASSFSGDNEQFF.

This clonotype was recorded many times. The chain recombines TRBV19 with TRBJ2-3; D possibly uses TRBD1 or TRBD2 (5 bases each). The ends were cut back, 3 bases at V and 5 bases at J, with 9 bases in the middle. The CDR3 contains 13 residues. Germline values: CDR1 LNHDA, CDR2 SQIVND (reference sequence). DNA of the CDR3: TGTGCCAGTAGTATTCCAGGGAGAGATACGCAGTATTTT. Its translation: CASSIPGRDTQYF.

V usage is TRBV5-1 and J usage is TRBJ1-2, with D possibly TRBD1 on 5 matching bases. The CDR3 runs to 13 residues. CDR1 is SGHRS, CDR2 YFSETQ, per germline. V was pared by 4 bases and J by 4 bases, with 11 bases between. The CDR3 sequence: CASSPSGIYGYTF. The CDR3 DNA is TGCGCCAGCAGCCCCTCAGGGATCTATGGCTACACCTTC.

The chain combines TRBV12-3 or TRBV12-4 with TRBJ2-7; D remains ambiguous. The length of the CDR3 is 14 residues. V lost 6 bases and J 2 bases, leaving 14 bases between the germline ends. The DNA for the CDR3 is TGTGCCAGCAGCGTCAGTAGTACCCCCTACGAGCAGTACTTC. Translation: CASSVSSTPYEQYF.

The gene calls are TRBV11-2 and TRBJ2-3; 8 bases line up with TRBD2. CDR3 length equals 17 residues. Losses at the gene ends were 0 bases for V and 4 bases for J; bases not matched to a gene: 9. Germline loops: CDR1 SGHAT, CDR2 FQNNGV. CDR3 sequence (DNA): TGTGCCAGCAGCTTAGATCAATTAGCGGGGACGTCAGATACGCAGTATTTT. It translates to CASSLDQLAGTSDTQYF.

This clonotype was observed a few times. The chain has TRBV6-5 and TRBJ2-6; a weak D match, TRBD2 (5 bases). Germline CDR1 and CDR2: MNHEY and SVGAGI. V was pared by 2 bases and J by 0 bases, with 11 bases between. The CDR3 spans 17 residues. As DNA, the CDR3 is TGTGCCAGCAGTTACGAGGGTGCCATCTCTGGGGCCAACGTCCTGACTTTC. It is translated as CASSYEGAISGANVLTF.

This clonotype came up many times. The chain recombines TRBV7-2 with TRBJ2-3; 11 bases match TRBD1. Looked up from germline, CDR1 is SGHTA and CDR2 is FQGNSA. This CDR3 is built from 15 residues. The J segment lost 2 bases and the V segment lost 7 bases, leaving 5 bases of the junction unmatched. In DNA form, the CDR3 reads TGTGCCAGCACTCGGACAGGGGGCTTCACAGATACGCAGTATTTT. It yields the protein CASTRTGGFTDTQYF.

V gene TRBV2 combines with J gene TRBJ2-1, with 10 bases identical to TRBD2. Germline CDR1 is SNHLY and CDR2 is FYNNEI. The CDR3 sequence is 14 residues long. V shed 8 bases and J 9 bases; nucleotides not matched to a gene: 10. The CDR3 DNA reads TGTGCCAGCGCGGAGCGGGGGGGCATAGGTGAGCAGTTCTTC. Amino acid sequence: CASAERGGIGEQFF. The complete variable domain, with remaining parts taken from reference TRBV2 and TRBJ2-1, reads EPEVTQTPSHQVTQMGQEVILRCVPISNHLYFYWYRQILGQKVEFLVSFYNNEISEKSEIFDDQFSVERPDGSNFTLKIRSTKLEDSAMYFCASAERGGIGEQFFGPGTRLTVL.

The genes are TRBV4-3 and TRBJ1-3; 8 bases are shared with TRBD1. The germline CDR1 and CDR2 sequences are LGHNA and YSLEER. There are 16 residues in the CDR3. Germline trimming cut 3 bases from V and 3 bases from J; bases unmatched to any gene: 7. Here the CDR3 DNA reads TGCGCCAGCAGCCAGGGACAGGACCGCTATGGAAACACCATATATTTT. Its protein product is CASSQGQDRYGNTIYF.